This T cell receptor beta chain was observed in a study of shared clonotypes between healthy human individuals. On the study more broadly: The composition of the donors was two women and three men aged 18 to 49. Study findings and constraints: Across a handful of donors, naive CD4 shared 5% to 6%, naive CD8 around 4%, memory CD4 about 2.5%, memory CD8 0.35% to 0.5%. Naive subsets, compared against memory subsets, generally had larger estimated richness values.

With respect to this clone: No antigen is known for it.

TCRdb's copy holds only in-frame clones and misses some; the assay was immunoSEQ multiplex PCR. This table has 2.3 million or so clones, approximately 95% appearing once. There are 15 residues in the CDR3. Germline V gene sequence: CDR1 MNHNS, CDR2 SASEGT. With 7 bases clipped from V and 4 bases from J, the junction kept 12 bases outside the gene matches. The source is a man aged 18-30 years in good health. Some clones in this sample may be carry-over from other donors' samples. Sequencing input: naive CD4+ T cells from PBMCs. The subset here: CD45RA+ positively selected. The chain is built from TRBV6-1 and TRBJ2-5; 7 nucleotides align to TRBD1. The CDR3 coding sequence is TGTGCCAGCATATTACAGGGGTTTGTAAGAGAGACCCAGTACTTC. Its translation: CASILQGFVRETQYF.